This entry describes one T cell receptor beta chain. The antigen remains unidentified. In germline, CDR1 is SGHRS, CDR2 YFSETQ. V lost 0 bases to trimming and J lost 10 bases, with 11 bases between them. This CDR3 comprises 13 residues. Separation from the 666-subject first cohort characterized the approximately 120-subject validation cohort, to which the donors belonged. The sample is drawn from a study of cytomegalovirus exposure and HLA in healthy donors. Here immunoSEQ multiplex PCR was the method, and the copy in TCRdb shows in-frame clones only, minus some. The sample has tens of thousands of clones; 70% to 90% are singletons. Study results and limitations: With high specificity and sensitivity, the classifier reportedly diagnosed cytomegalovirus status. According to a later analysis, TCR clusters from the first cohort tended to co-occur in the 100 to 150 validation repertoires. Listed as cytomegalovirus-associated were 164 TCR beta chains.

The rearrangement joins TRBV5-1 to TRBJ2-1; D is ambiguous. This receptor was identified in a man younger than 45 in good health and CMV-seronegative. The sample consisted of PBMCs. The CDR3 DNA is TGCGCCAGCAGCTTGGTCGACACACCCGAGCAGTTCTTC. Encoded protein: CASSLVDTPEQFF. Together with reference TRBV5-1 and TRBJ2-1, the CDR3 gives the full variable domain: KAGVTQTPRYLIKTRGQQVTLSCSPISGHRSVSWYQQTPGQGLQFLFEYFSETQRNKGNFPGRFSGRQFSNSRSEMNVSTLELGDSALYLCASSLVDTPEQFFGPGTRLTVL.